This TCR beta chain was sequenced for a study of blood T cell repertoires in COVID-19. This clone is a singleton in its sample. This CDR3 contains 15 residues. Germline V gene data show CDR1 as MNHEY and CDR2 as SMNVEV (reference sequence). The V end lost 0 bases, the J end lost 6 bases, and 12 bases lay between the germline ends. Clones were sequenced by immunoSEQ multiplex PCR, and TCRdb holds only the in-frame ones, with some missing. The repertoire consists of 95,000 to 110,000 clones, with more than 80% occurring once and the leading ten covering around 12%. Sequences were obtained from peripheral blood. This chain connects TRBV27 to TRBJ1-5; D remains ambiguous. The TCR was taken from a human donor in a cohort sampled during active COVID-19. CDR3 in DNA: TGTGCCAGCAGTTTATCCTTCAGGATCGGTCAGCCCCAGCATTTT. This translates into CASSLSFRIGQPQHF.